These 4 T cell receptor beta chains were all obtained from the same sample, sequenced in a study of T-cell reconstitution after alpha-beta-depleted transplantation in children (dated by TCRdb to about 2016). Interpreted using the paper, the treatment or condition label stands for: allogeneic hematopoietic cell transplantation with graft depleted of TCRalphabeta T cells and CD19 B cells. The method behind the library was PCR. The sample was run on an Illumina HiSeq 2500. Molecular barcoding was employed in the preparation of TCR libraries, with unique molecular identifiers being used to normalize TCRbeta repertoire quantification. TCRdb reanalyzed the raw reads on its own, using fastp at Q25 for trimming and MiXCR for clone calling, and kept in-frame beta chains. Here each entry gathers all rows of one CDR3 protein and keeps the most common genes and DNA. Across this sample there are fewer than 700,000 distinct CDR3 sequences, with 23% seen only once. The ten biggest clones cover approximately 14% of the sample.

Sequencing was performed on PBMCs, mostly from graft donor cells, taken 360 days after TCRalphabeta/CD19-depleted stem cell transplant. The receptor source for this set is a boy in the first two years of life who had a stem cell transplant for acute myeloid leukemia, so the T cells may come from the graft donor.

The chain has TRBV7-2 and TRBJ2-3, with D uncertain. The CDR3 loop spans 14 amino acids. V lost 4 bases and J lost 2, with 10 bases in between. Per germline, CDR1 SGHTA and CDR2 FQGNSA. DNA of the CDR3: TGTGCCAGCAGCTCCTCCGGCCCCACAGATACGCAGTATTTT. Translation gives CASSSSGPTDTQYF.

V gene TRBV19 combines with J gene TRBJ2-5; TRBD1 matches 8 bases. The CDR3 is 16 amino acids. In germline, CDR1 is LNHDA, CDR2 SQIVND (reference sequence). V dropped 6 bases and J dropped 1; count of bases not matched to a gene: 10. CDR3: CASSERQGPFQETQYF. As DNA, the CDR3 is TGTGCCAGTAGCGAACGACAGGGGCCCTTCCAAGAGACCCAGTACTTC.

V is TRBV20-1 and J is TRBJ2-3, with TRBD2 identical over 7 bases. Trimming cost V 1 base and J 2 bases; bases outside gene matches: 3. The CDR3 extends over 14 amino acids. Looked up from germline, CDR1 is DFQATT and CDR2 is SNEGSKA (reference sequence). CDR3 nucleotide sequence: TGCAGTGCTAGAGCGGGGGGATTCACAGATACGCAGTATTTT. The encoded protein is CSARAGGFTDTQYF.

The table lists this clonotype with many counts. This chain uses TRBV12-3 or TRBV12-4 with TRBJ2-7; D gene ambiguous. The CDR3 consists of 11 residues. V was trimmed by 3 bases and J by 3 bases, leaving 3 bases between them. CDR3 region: CASSFLYEQYF. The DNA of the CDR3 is TGTGCCAGCAGTTTCCTCTACGAGCAGTACTTC.